Below, one T cell receptor beta chain is given with its context. Its antigen is still unknown. Qualities for individual bases were not recorded, and no much larger clone is one base off. The source of the sample is a study of blood T cell repertoires in COVID-19 (dated by TCRdb to 2019 to 2021). For the wider study: Samples covering the acute and convalescent phases of COVID-19 were provided by collaborators in the United States, Italy and Spain. The prospective study material was composed of cDNA or gDNA derived from T cells, B-cell-depleted T cells, or PBMCs. Subjects who had been exposed to COVID-19, were actively infected with it, or had recovered from it provided the deeply sampled blood TCRbeta repertoires that made up the dataset. A freely available public database, intended as a resource for researchers studying the immune response to SARS-CoV-2, is where the repertoires were released. Where available, HLA class I and class II types were obtained from metadata supplied by the sample provider rather than from assay-based typing. Nearly every sample came with metadata listing a de-identified subject ID, COVID-19 status, age in years and sex. The samples were drawn from two sources: the first 160 participants of the ongoing ImmuneRACE study, and over 1,000 subjects contributed by 6 global collaborators.

TCRbeta CDR3 regions were amplified from genomic DNA using the immunoSEQ Assay, a bias-controlled multiplex PCR. On the authors' methods: Nucleated cell counts per sample were estimated from amplification of reference gene primers within the assay. Sequence reads were collapsed and filtered to measure the absolute abundance of every unique TCRbeta CDR3 rearrangement. For each sample, productive Simpson clonality was calculated by taking the square root of Simpson's diversity index across productive rearrangements. TCRdb provides this immuneACCESS table in a form limited to in-frame rearrangements. Some clones are lacking; in checked studies, under half of them reflect an unresolved V gene, and why the rest are absent is not known. The V and J calls and the clone size are those of that table, but D and trimming were determined from the DNA. Present in this sample are 200,000 to 250,000 clones, nearly 90% of which were seen just once. The ten largest clones add up to approximately 10% of the sample.

Participants in the prospective study were enrolled through a virtual design, were aged roughly 18 to 100 years, and lived in some 24 United States geographic areas. To assign participants to cohorts, the prospective study relied on clinical history that participants themselves reported in a screening survey and a study questionnaire. Recovered participants in ImmuneRACE Cohort 3 were defined by two consecutive negative NP/OP PCR tests, clearance by a healthcare professional, or resolution of symptoms. In the prospective study, mobile phlebotomists collected whole blood, serum and a nasopharyngeal or oropharyngeal swab from each participant. Prospective study participants could optionally give additional blood draws and questionnaires over an approximately 2-month period. Blood samples from the prospective study were shipped frozen or at room temperature prior to DNA extraction. Beyond this particular receptor, the publication reports: How much clinical and demographic metadata was included differed by source and by participant, and the metadata was provided uncurated.

The sequence was collected from a man under 40 who had recovered from COVID-19. The sample comprised PBMCs or T cells enriched from blood (not recorded which).

The nucleotide sequence reads as follows: TGTGCCAGCAGCTTAGGACTAGGGAACCCGAGGGAGCAGTTCTTC. It translates as CASSLGLGNPREQFF. Recombination joined TRBV7-8 with TRBJ2-1; the D gene is perhaps TRBD2, from 6 matching bases. CDR3 length: 15 amino acids, cysteine to phenylalanine. Only CDR3 DNA remains: 45 bases, in frame from the first base. Taken from the germline V gene, the CDR1 and CDR2 loops are SGHVS and FQNEAQ. V loses 1 base, J loses 10 bases, and the germline ends lie 17 bases apart. Joined to the reference TRBV7-8 and TRBJ2-1 proteins, this CDR3 gives the full variable domain: GAGVSQSPRYKVAKRGQDVALRCDPISGHVSLFWYQQALGQGPEFLTYFQNEAQLDKSGLPSDRFFAERPEGSVSTLKIQRTQQEDSAVYLCASSLGLGNPREQFFGPGTRLTVL.